A single count supports the clone carrying this T cell receptor beta chain. The antigen is undetermined. Unmatched junction bases numbered 12, after V lost 5 bases and J lost 8 bases. The CDR3 contains 14 residues. Germline CDR1 is GTSNPN and CDR2 is SVGIG (reference sequence). Sequencing used immunoSEQ multiplex PCR; TCRdb keeps in-frame clones, though not all of them. Of a few million clones listed, 85% to 95% are singletons. The data are from a study of shared clonotypes between healthy human individuals. Study results and caveats: Sampling included only blood; tissue repertoires likely differ.

Sequenced sample: naive CD4+ T cells sorted from blood. The sample's subset: CD45RA+ positively selected. The V and J genes are TRBV30 and TRBJ1-3; 7 positions agree with TRBD1. The sequence derives from a man aged 18 to 35 in good health. In DNA, the CDR3 is TGTGCCTGGTCAATAAGCGCAGGGGGATACACCATATATTTT. Protein sequence: CAWSISAGGYTIYF. Combining the CDR3 with reference TRBV30 and TRBJ1-3 gives the whole variable domain SQTIHQWPATLVQPVGSPLSLECTVEGTSNPNLYWYRQAAGRGLQLLFYSVGIGQISSEVPQNLSASRPQDRQFILSSKKLLLSDSGFYLCAWSISAGGYTIYFGEGSWLTVV.